What follows describes a single T cell receptor (beta chain). Its antigen is not known. The CDR3 runs 13 residues. V dropped 2 bases and J dropped 5 bases, with 7 bases sitting between them. Germline V gene lookup returns CDR1 MNHEY and CDR2 SMNVEV (reference sequence). Sequenced by immunoSEQ multiplex PCR; TCRdb stores in-frame clones only, minus some. The profile shows 55,000 to 80,000 clones, 70% to 80% of them singletons. This entry is derived from a study of memory CD4+ T cells and cytomegalovirus serostatus. Single viable CD3+CD4+CD8-CD45RO+ cells were sorted as the memory CD4+ T cells. Study results and caveats: About 40% of the roughly 160 known CMV-associated TCRbeta sequences appeared in CD4+ memory. Suggested: most of the CMV-linked TCR signature lies in CD4+ memory cells.

Input material: memory CD4+ T cells from blood. The V call is TRBV27, the J call TRBJ2-1, with a weak D call TRBD1 (6 bases). The receptor was derived from an adult in good health and CMV-seropositive. In DNA, the CDR3 is TGTGCCAGCAGTTTAGCAGGGGACAATGAGCAGTTCTTC. Amino acids: CASSLAGDNEQFF.